These 14 T cell receptor beta chains share one sample of origin, sequenced in a study of lymphopenia after photon versus proton radiotherapy. Profiling relied on immunoSEQ multiplex PCR, and the TCRdb table lists in-frame clones only, not all of them. This sample yields around 15,000 clones, of which around nine tenths are seen a single time; about 50% belongs to the top ten. The sequencing used peripheral blood, collected from a patient treated with proton-based radiotherapy. The receptors were gathered from a woman aged 55-70 years with cholangiocarcinoma. Some clones in this sample may be carry-over from other donors' samples.

The rearrangement links TRBV12-5 to TRBJ2-2; the match to TRBD1 covers 11 bases. Germline assignment: CDR1 LGHNT and CDR2 FRNRAP. Unmatched junction bases numbered 3, after V lost 2 bases and J lost 4 bases. This CDR3 is 16 amino acids long. The CDR3 DNA reads TGTGCTAGTGGTTTGCGGACAGGGGGCAGCACCGGGGAGCTGTTTTTT. As protein: CASGLRTGGSTGELFF.

This clone has just one count. The chain combines TRBV7-2 with TRBJ1-2, with D tentatively TRBD1 (5 bases). CDR3 length equals 13 residues. Trimming shortened V by 5 bases and J by 5 bases, and 12 bases separated the two germline ends. The germline gives CDR1 SGHTA, CDR2 FQGNSA. The CDR3 coding sequence is TGTGCCAGCAGCCGAGGGGCGGCGTATGGCTACACCTTC. This encodes CASSRGAAYGYTF.

Turning to this clone: Sequence at one end of the junction differs from germline and may be a read error. V and J are TRBV15 and TRBJ1-4; no definite D call. Germline loops: CDR1 LNHNV, CDR2 YYDKDF (reference sequence). The CDR3 length is 12 residues. The CDR3 nucleotides read TGTGCCACCAGGAGAGAGGATGAAAAACTGTTTTTT. The encoded protein is CATRREDEKLFF.

The genes are TRBV6-1 and TRBJ1-2; D ambiguous. This CDR3 is 14 amino acids long. V was shortened by 3 bases and J by 0 bases, with 8 bases between the two germline ends. Per germline, CDR1 MNHNS and CDR2 SASEGT. In nucleotides, the CDR3 is TGTGCCAGCAGTGACTGGCAGGCTAACTATGGCTACACCTTC. Translating gives CASSDWQANYGYTF.

This chain uses TRBV4-1 with TRBJ2-5; possible D gene TRBD2, 7 bases. Germline assignment: CDR1 MGHRA and CDR2 YSYEKL. CDR3 size: 15 residues. Trimming removed 1 base from V and 8 bases from J, with 17 bases in between. The CDR3 sequence is CASSQGSGGLGTQYF. CDR3 sequence (DNA): TGCGCCAGCAGCCAAGGATCGGGGGGCCTAGGAACCCAGTACTTC.

The chain employs TRBV19 and TRBJ2-2; no clear D. CDR3 size: 13 residues. V was clipped by 2 bases and J by 6 bases, with 7 bases between them. The germline V gene has CDR1 LNHDA and CDR2 SQIVND (reference sequence). The CDR3 DNA is TGTGCCAGTAGTATAAGGATTCCCGGGGAGCTGTTTTTT. This encodes CASSIRIPGELFF.

The V call is TRBV2, the J call TRBJ2-2, with 7 bases aligning to TRBD1. Germline lookup yields CDR1 SNHLY and CDR2 FYNNEI. This CDR3 has 14 residues. After removal of 4 bases from V and 8 bases from J, the junction contained 7 bases not matched to a gene. The CDR3 sequence: CASSGPGGAGELFF. As DNA, the CDR3 is TGTGCCAGCAGTGGGCCAGGGGGTGCGGGGGAGCTGTTTTTT.

The chain is built from TRBV7-9 and TRBJ1-1; no clear D. The ends were cut back, 1 base at V and 1 base at J, with 7 bases in the middle. Germline V gene data show CDR1 as SEHNR and CDR2 as FQNEAQ (reference sequence). The CDR3 has 14 residues. As DNA, the CDR3 is TGTGCCAGCAGCTTAGGGGCAAGGAACACTGAAGCTTTCTTT. It translates to CASSLGARNTEAFF.

CDR3 coding DNA: TGTGCCAGCAGTCGGTCTCAGGGTTCAGAGCAGTACTTC. Protein product: CASSRSQGSEQYF. The chain links TRBV2 to TRBJ2-7, with D perhaps TRBD1 (5 bases). V was pared by 5 bases and J by 7 bases, with 15 bases between. Germline CDR1 is SNHLY and CDR2 is FYNNEI. This CDR3 spans 13 amino acids. The whole variable domain, remainder taken from reference TRBV2 and TRBJ2-7, is EPEVTQTPSHQVTQMGQEVILRCVPISNHLYFYWYRQILGQKVEFLVSFYNNEISEKSEIFDDQFSVERPDGSNFTLKIRSTKLEDSAMYFCASSRSQGSEQYFGPGTRLTVT.

This clone was observed a handful of times. DNA of the CDR3: TGTGCCACCAGCCCCCGGGACAGTTACTACGAGCAGTACTTC. This gives the protein CATSPRDSYYEQYF. The chain joins TRBV15 to TRBJ2-7; 7 bases agree with TRBD1. The CDR3 has 14 residues. CDR1 is LNHNV, CDR2 YYDKDF, per germline (reference sequence). With 5 bases clipped from V and 3 bases from J, the junction kept 7 bases outside the gene matches.

The chain couples TRBV5-1 to TRBJ1-1; TRBD1 is a possible D gene (6 bases). Trimming took off 4 bases at V and 6 bases at J, with 19 bases between the two ends. This CDR3 is 15 amino acids long. Per the germline V gene, CDR1 is SGHRS and CDR2 is YFSETQ. The CDR3 reads CASSLPQPQGSEAFF. The CDR3 coding sequence is TGCGCCAGCAGCCTGCCCCAACCACAGGGTTCTGAAGCTTTCTTT.

The chain recombines TRBV14 with TRBJ2-3; no definite D call. CDR1 is SGHDN, CDR2 FVKESK, per germline. Trimming left V 6 bases short and J 1 base short, with 14 bases between. The CDR3 contains 15 residues. The CDR3 DNA follows: TGTGCCAGCAGACCCCTAGTTTATGGCACAGATACGCAGTATTTT. Its translation: CASRPLVYGTDTQYF.

This chain connects TRBV28 to TRBJ1-2, with D tentatively TRBD1 (5 bases). The CDR3 spans 13 residues. Germline V gene sequence: CDR1 MDHEN, CDR2 SYDVKM. Between the trimmed V and J ends, which lost 7 bases and 8 bases, there was a span of 17 bases. CDR3 sequence reads: CASTPPPGGGYTF. Here the CDR3 DNA reads TGTGCCAGCACTCCTCCTCCCGGGGGAGGCTACACCTTC.

The chain links TRBV19 to TRBJ1-1; no clear D gene. Germline assignment: CDR1 LNHDA and CDR2 SQIVND (reference sequence). Between the trimmed V and J ends, which lost 5 bases and 4 bases, there was a span of 20 bases. CDR3 length equals 16 residues. CDR3 region: CASSGEAVKEGTEAFF. The CDR3 region has the DNA TGTGCCAGTAGTGGGGAGGCAGTTAAAGAGGGCACTGAAGCTTTCTTT.